This TCR beta chain stems from a study of cytomegalovirus exposure and HLA in healthy donors. Vbeta (60) and Jbeta (13) primers were used in the PCR. Sequenced by immunoSEQ multiplex PCR; TCRdb stores in-frame clones only, minus some. Of 150,000 to 190,000 clones listed, 75% are singletons. The CDR3 is made up of 16 amino acids. V lost 0 bases, J lost 2 bases, and 4 bases stayed unmatched. Germline V gene sequence: CDR1 MNHEY, CDR2 SVGAGI. The TCR sequence derives from a man between 18 and 29 years old in good health and CMV-seronegative. The material sequenced was PBMCs. The chain joins TRBV6-5 to TRBJ2-7, with 10 positions matching TRBD1. The CDR3 DNA reads TGTGCCAGCAGTTACTCGACGGGACAGGGGCCCTACGAGCAGTACTTC. This sequence encodes CASSYSTGQGPYEQYF.